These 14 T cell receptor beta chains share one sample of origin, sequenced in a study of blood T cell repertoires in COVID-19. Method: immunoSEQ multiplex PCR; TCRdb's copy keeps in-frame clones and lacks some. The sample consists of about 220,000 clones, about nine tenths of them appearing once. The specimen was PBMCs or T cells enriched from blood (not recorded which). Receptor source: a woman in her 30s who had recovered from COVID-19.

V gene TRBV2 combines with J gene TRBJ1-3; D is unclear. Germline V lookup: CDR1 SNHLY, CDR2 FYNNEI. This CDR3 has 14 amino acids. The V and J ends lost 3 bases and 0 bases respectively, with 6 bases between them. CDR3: CASSDRNSGNTIYF. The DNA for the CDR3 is TGTGCCAGCAGTGACAGGAACTCTGGAAACACCATATATTTT.

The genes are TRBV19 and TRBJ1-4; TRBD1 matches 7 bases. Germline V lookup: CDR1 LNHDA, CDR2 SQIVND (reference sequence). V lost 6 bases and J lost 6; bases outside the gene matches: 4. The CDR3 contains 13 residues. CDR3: CASRDDRDEKLFF. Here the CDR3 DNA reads TGTGCCAGTAGAGATGACAGGGATGAAAAACTGTTTTTT. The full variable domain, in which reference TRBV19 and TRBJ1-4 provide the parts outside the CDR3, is DGGITQSPKYLFRKEGQNVTLSCEQNLNHDAMYWYRQDPGQGLRLIYYSQIVNDFQKGDIAEGYSVSREKKESFPLTVTSAQKNPTAFYLCASRDDRDEKLFFGSGTQLSVL.

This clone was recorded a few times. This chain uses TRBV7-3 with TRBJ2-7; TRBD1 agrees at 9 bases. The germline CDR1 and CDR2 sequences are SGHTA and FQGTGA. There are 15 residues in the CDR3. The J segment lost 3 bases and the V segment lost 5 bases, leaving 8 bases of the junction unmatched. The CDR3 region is CASSPGPGQGYEQYF. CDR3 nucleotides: TGTGCCAGCAGCCCTGGACCGGGACAGGGCTACGAGCAGTACTTC.

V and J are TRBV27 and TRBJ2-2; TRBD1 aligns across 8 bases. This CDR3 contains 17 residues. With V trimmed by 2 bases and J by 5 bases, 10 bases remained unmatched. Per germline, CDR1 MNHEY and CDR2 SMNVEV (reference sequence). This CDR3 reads CASSLNPRTGRTGELFF. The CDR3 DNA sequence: TGTGCCAGCAGTTTAAACCCCCGGACAGGGAGGACCGGGGAGCTGTTTTTT.

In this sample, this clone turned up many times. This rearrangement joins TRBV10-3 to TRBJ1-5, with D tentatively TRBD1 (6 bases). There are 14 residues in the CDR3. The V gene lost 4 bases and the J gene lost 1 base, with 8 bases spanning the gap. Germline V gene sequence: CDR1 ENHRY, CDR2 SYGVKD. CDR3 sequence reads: CAISAQGSNQPQHF. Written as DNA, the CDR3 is TGTGCCATCAGTGCGCAGGGGAGCAATCAGCCCCAGCATTTT.

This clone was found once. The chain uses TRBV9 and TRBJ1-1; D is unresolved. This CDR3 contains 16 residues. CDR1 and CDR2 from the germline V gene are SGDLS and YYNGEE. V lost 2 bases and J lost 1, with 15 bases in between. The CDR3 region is CASSVRWSHPNTEAFF. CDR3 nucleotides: TGTGCCAGCAGCGTTCGGTGGAGCCACCCGAACACTGAAGCTTTCTTT.

In nucleotides, the CDR3 is TGTGCCAGTAGTGGGACAGCTGGAAACACCATATATTTT. It is translated as CASSGTAGNTIYF. The chain is built from TRBV19 and TRBJ1-3; TRBD1 matches at 7 bases. The trim removed 5 bases at V and 2 bases at J, leaving 0 bases unmatched. The CDR3 is made up of 13 amino acids. CDR1 LNHDA and CDR2 SQIVND come from the germline V gene (reference sequence).

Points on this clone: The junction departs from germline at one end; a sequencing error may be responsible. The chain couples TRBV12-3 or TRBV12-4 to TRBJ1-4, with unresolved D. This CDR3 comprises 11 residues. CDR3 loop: CASSLDGKLFF. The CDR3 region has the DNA TGTGCCAGCAGCTTAGACGGTAAACTGTTTTTT.

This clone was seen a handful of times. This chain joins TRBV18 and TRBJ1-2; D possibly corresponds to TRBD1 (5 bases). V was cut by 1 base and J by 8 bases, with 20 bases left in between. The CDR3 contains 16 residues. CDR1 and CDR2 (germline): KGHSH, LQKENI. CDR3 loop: CASSPRYPGPGGGYTF. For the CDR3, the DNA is TGTGCCAGCTCACCACGGTATCCGGGGCCCGGGGGGGGCTACACCTTC. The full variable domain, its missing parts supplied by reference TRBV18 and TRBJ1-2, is NAGVMQNPRHLVRRRGQEARLRCSPMKGHSHVYWYRQLPEEGLKFMVYLQKENIIDESGMPKERFSAEFPKEGPSILRIQQVVRGDSAAYFCASSPRYPGPGGGYTFGSGTRLTVV.

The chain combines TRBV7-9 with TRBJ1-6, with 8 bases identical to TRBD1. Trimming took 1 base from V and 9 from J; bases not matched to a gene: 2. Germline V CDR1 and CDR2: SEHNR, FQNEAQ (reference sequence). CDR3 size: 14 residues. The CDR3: CASSLGTGLSPLHF. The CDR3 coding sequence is TGTGCCAGCAGCTTAGGGACAGGGCTTTCACCCCTCCACTTT.

The CDR3 reads CASSQDRDYEQYF. The DNA for the CDR3 is TGCGCCAGCAGCCAAGATCGAGACTACGAGCAGTACTTC. The chain carries TRBV4-3 and TRBJ2-7; D is unresolved. Germline-derived CDR1 and CDR2 are LGHNA and YSLEER. This CDR3 comprises 13 residues. Trimming removed 0 bases from V and 3 bases from J, with 6 bases in between.

The CDR3 sequence is CAISDPDRDAPLHF. DNA of the CDR3: TGTGCCATCAGTGATCCGGACAGGGATGCACCCCTCCACTTT. V usage is TRBV10-3 and J usage is TRBJ1-6; 8 nucleotides agree with TRBD1. J was trimmed by 11 bases and V by 3 bases; bases with no gene match: 6. Germline loops: CDR1 ENHRY, CDR2 SYGVKD. This CDR3 spans 14 amino acids.

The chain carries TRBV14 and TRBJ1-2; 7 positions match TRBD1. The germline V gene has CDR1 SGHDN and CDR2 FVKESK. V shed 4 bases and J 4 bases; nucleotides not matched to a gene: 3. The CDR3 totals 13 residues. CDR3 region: CASSPDRIYGYTF. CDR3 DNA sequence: TGTGCCAGCAGCCCGGACAGGATCTATGGCTACACCTTC.

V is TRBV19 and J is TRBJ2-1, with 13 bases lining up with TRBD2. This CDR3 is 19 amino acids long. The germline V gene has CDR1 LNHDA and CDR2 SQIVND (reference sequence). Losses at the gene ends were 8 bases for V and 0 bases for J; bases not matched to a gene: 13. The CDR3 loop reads CASSGQGLAGPSSYNEQFF. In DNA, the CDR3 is TGTGCCAGTTCCGGACAGGGACTAGCGGGGCCCAGCTCCTACAATGAGCAGTTCTTC.